A selection of T cell receptor beta chains follows, all from one sample in a study of somatic mutations in cytotoxic T cells in rheumatoid arthritis. Produced via immunoSEQ multiplex PCR; TCRdb's table is partial and in-frame only. The data show some 10,000 clones, approximately 80% seen once. The sequenced material came from CD8+ T cells sorted from blood. These receptors were obtained from a woman aged 60-75 years with rheumatoid arthritis. Both conserved end residues are part of each CDR3. The D gene is left open where the match is weak. Clone sizes are given selectively: once, few, many, or a class where the clone is expanded.

V: TRBV5-5; D: TRBD2; J: TRBJ2-3; size: -; CDR3: CASSLLAGDTQYF; DNA: TGTGCCAGCAGCTTACTAGCGGGAGATACGCAGTATTTT
V: TRBV15; D: -; J: TRBJ2-1; size: -; CDR3: CATSPFGLSMDNEQFF; DNA: TGTGCCACCAGCCCCTTCGGACTTTCCATGGACAATGAGCAGTTCTTC
V: TRBV5-1; D: TRBD2; J: TRBJ2-1; size: once; CDR3: CASSLGLAGVGYNEQFF; DNA: TGCGCCAGCAGTCTCGGACTAGCGGGAGTAGGCTACAATGAGCAGTTCTTC
V: TRBV27; D: -; J: TRBJ1-5; size: -; CDR3: CASSLAGDGGQPQHF; DNA: TGTGCCAGCAGTTTAGCAGGGGATGGAGGTCAGCCCCAGCATTTT
V: TRBV5-6; D: -; J: TRBJ1-4; size: -; CDR3: CASSLGARLFF; DNA: TGTGCCAGCAGCCTGGGAGCAAGACTGTTTTTT
V: TRBV4-1; D: -; J: TRBJ2-7; size: once; CDR3: CASSPQDTRGEQYF; DNA: TGCGCCAGCAGCCCCCAAGATACGAGGGGGGAGCAGTACTTC
V: TRBV4-1; D: TRBD2; J: TRBJ2-1; size: -; CDR3: CASSQVGLAGGNEQFF; DNA: TGCGCCAGCAGCCAAGTCGGACTAGCGGGAGGCAATGAGCAGTTCTTC
V: TRBV7-8; D: -; J: TRBJ1-2; size: -; CDR3: CASSPTGGLYGYTF; DNA: TGTGCCAGCAGCCCCACGGGGGGACTCTATGGCTACACCTTC
V: TRBV29-1; D: TRBD2; J: TRBJ2-2; size: -; CDR3: CSVRGLAGSNPGELFF; DNA: TGCAGCGTTAGGGGACTAGCGGGATCAAACCCCGGGGAGCTGTTTTTT
V: TRBV7-2; D: -; J: TRBJ2-7; size: -; CDR3: CASSSGLVITYEQYF; DNA: TGTGCCAGCAGCTCAGGACTTGTTATAACCTACGAGCAGTACTTC